This is a list of T cell receptor beta chains from one sample in a study of identifying expanded T cells in peripheral blood. The protocol was immunoSEQ multiplex PCR, while the TCRdb copy is restricted to in-frame clones and leaves out a portion. In the table there are about 80,000 clones, 85% to 90% of which are singletons. The sequenced sample was blood. These receptors all stem from a person between 18 and 70 years old in good health. CDR3s include the opening cysteine and the closing phenylalanine or tryptophan. The D gene is left open where the match is weak. Size is omitted from some rows. Given values are once, few, many or a class for expanded clones.

j_call clone_size d_call v_call cdr3_aa
TRBJ1-2 NA NA TRBV7-9 CASSLGAAGVDGYTF
TRBJ1-1 NA NA TRBV11-3 CASSLDGQVNTEAFF
TRBJ1-1 NA TRBD1 TRBV6-5 CASSRDRVNTEAFF
TRBJ1-2 NA NA TRBV2 CASTALRGTNYGYTF
TRBJ2-7 NA NA TRBV2 CASREDRLRQYF
TRBJ2-3 NA TRBD2 TRBV29-1 CSAGNSGSQDTQYF
TRBJ1-2 NA TRBD1 TRBV15 CATRHRGGYGYTF
TRBJ1-6 few NA TRBV10-2 CASGPSDSPLHF
TRBJ1-3 NA NA TRBV7-7 CASSLGQSSGNTIYF
TRBJ2-7 NA NA TRBV9 CASSVGPGRYYEQYF
TRBJ2-2 NA NA TRBV10-1 CASSDGGANTGELFF
TRBJ2-7 NA NA TRBV12-5 CASGFRGGTYEQYF
TRBJ2-7 NA NA TRBV4-3 CASSQVSSVGYEQYF
TRBJ2-7 NA TRBD1 TRBV6-4 CAIEDRVYEQYF
TRBJ1-5 NA NA TRBV19 CASRSPAGLGSNQPQHF
TRBJ1-2 NA NA TRBV19 CASSMARVGLGYTF
TRBJ2-1 NA TRBD1 TRBV19 CASSAQGVRSYNEQFF
TRBJ1-1 NA NA TRBV2 CASSEGRHMNTEAFF
TRBJ2-1 NA NA TRBV6-5 CASRTSGTPKWFF
TRBJ1-4 NA NA TRBV2 CASSEAIELFF
TRBJ2-7 NA TRBD2 TRBV19 CASSSGRPSGSLRSQQYF
TRBJ1-4 once TRBD1 TRBV2 CASTTGDLGEKLFF
TRBJ2-6 NA NA TRBV7-3 CASSSGANVLTF
TRBJ1-5 NA NA TRBV5-1 CASSLVPGDQPQHF
TRBJ1-3 NA NA TRBV5-4 CASSPQGAGNTIYF
TRBJ1-1 NA NA TRBV14 CASSPQDAEAFF
TRBJ2-1 NA NA TRBV19 CASSSARGKALNEQFF
TRBJ2-5 NA NA TRBV5-1 CASSPRWGAGETQYF
TRBJ1-2 NA NA TRBV10-3 CAISETVAYGYTF
TRBJ2-1 once NA TRBV4-1 CASSRIRDTEQFF
TRBJ2-1 NA TRBD1 TRBV7-3 CASSLLGGGSDNEQFF
TRBJ2-7 NA NA TRBV29-1 CSVEGDNRYEQYF